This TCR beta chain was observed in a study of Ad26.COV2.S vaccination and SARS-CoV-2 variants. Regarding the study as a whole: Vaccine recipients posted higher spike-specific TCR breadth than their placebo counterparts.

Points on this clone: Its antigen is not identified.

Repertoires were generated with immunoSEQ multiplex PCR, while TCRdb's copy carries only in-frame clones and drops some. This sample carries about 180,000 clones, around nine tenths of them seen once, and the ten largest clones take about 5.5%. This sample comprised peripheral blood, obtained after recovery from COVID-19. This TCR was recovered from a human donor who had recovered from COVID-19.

The CDR3 spells CASSLGGASNYGYTF. The CDR3 DNA reads TGTGCCAGCAGTTTGGGGGGCGCATCGAACTATGGCTACACCTTC. The rearrangement links TRBV28 to TRBJ1-2; the D gene is possibly TRBD1 (6 bases). There are 15 residues in the CDR3. Looked up from germline, CDR1 is MDHEN and CDR2 is SYDVKM. Trimming removed 3 bases from V and 2 bases from J, with 13 bases in between.